This record looks at one T cell receptor (beta chain) sequence and its context. No antigen is known for it. This sample was included in a study of shared clonotypes between healthy human individuals. General study findings and limits: Among non-shared clonotypes, generation probabilities were lower than among those shared by all four donors.

Clones were read by immunoSEQ multiplex PCR, and TCRdb kept only the in-frame ones, dropping some. The table lists some 2 million clones, 95% of them singletons. Deletions cut 7 bases from V and 1 base from J, with 16 bases between. Germline values: CDR1 LNHDA, CDR2 SQIVND (reference sequence). This CDR3 has 15 residues. There were only Caucasian adults among the donors, and all lived in Nashville, Tennessee. CD4+ cells were split into CD45RA+ naive and CD45RA-negative memory subsets. The specimen sequenced was naive CD4+ T cells sorted from blood. Specified subset: CD45RA+ positively selected. The sequence derives from a man younger than 30 in good health. The V gene is TRBV19, the J gene TRBJ1-2, with D tentatively TRBD1 (5 bases). CDR3 sequence (DNA): TGTGCCAGTAAGACCGGGACCGTTGGTAACTATGGCTACACCTTC. It specifies CASKTGTVGNYGYTF.